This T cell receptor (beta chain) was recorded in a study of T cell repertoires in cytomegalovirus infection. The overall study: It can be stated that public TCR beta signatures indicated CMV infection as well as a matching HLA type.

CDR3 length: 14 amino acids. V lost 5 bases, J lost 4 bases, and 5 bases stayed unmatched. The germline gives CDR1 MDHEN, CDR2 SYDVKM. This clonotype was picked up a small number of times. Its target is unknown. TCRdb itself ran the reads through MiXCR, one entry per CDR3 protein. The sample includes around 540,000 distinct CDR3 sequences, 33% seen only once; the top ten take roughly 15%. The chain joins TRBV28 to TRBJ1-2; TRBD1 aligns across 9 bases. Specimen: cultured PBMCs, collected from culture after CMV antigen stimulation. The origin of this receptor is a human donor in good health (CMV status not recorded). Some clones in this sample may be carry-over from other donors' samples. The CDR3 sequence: CASSPPGQGYGYTF. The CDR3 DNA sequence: TGTGCCAGCAGTCCTCCGGGACAGGGCTATGGCTACACCTTC.